This TCR beta chain was sequenced for a study of blood T cells in healthy people across ages. General study findings and limits: TCR beta diversity tracked closely with naive T cell percentage.

A second about 6 to 12 cycle PCR used barcoded and J-beta primers. Each TCR beta cDNA got a 12-nucleotide random molecular identifier. TCRdb passed the 5' RACE reads through MiXCR, listing each CDR3 protein once. The repertoire holds around 400,000 distinct CDR3 sequences, about 55% seen once, with under 60% in the top ten. At least 6 million PBMCs were isolated per sample. The authors extracted at least 6 micrograms of total RNA per sample. In germline, CDR1 is SGDLS, CDR2 YYNGEE. CDR3 size: 15 residues. V dropped 3 bases and J dropped 1; count of bases not matched to a gene: 2. On this clonotype: Antigen specificity is unknown.

The chain has TRBV9 and TRBJ2-7; TRBD2 matches at 12 bases. The sample was blood. The source is a man aged 55 to 70 in good health. The CDR3 loop reads CASSAGLAGSYEQYF. The DNA for the CDR3 is TGTGCCAGCAGCGCAGGACTAGCGGGGTCCTACGAGCAGTACTTC.